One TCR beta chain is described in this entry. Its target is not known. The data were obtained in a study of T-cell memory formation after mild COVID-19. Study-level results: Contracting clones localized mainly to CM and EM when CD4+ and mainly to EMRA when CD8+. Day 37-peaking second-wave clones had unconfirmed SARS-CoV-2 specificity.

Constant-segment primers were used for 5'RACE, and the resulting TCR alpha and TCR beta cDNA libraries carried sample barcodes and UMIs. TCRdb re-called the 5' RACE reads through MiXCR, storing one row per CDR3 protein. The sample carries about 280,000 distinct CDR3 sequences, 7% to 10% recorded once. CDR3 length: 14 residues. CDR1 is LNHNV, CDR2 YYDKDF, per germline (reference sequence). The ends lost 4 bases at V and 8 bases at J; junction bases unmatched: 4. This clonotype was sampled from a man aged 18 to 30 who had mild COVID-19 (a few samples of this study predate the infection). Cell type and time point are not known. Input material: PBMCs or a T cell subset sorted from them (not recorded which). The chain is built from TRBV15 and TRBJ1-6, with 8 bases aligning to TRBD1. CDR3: CATSIRQGHSPLHF. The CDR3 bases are TGTGCCACCAGCATACGACAGGGGCATTCACCCCTCCACTTT.